This T cell receptor (beta chain) was identified in a study of metastatic and nonmetastatic thyroid tumors. Thyroid surgery had not been preceded by any treatment in any patient. From the PCR reads, TCRdb re-called clones with MiXCR. The sample contains approximately 10,000 clones, less than 25% of which appear only once. This clone turned up a few times. The CDR3 spans 15 residues. Germline-derived CDR1 and CDR2 are MDHEN and SYDVKM. V lost 1 base to trimming and J lost 2 bases, with 12 bases between them. The source of this sequence is a female donor with papillary thyroid cancer or a benign thyroid nodule (not recorded which). Some clones in this sample may be carry-over from other donors' samples. The chain uses TRBV28 and TRBJ2-7; D remains unclear. The sequencing sample was made of adjacent normal tissue. CDR3 sequence reads: CASSLLELTPYEQYF. CDR3 bases: TGTGCCAGCAGTTTATTGGAGTTGACCCCCTACGAGCAGTACTTC.